Following are 5 T cell receptor beta chains from one sample sequenced in a study of blood T cell repertoires in COVID-19. Using immunoSEQ multiplex PCR, the repertoire was profiled, and TCRdb retains in-frame clones only, with some absent. The sample holds approximately 210,000 clones; about 90% are singletons and the top ten take about 2%. Sequencing was performed on peripheral blood. All receptors derive from a man aged 35-49 years with active or convalescent COVID-19.

This chain links TRBV27 with TRBJ2-5; 7 bases match TRBD1. V was clipped by 4 bases and J by 5 bases; unmatched bases: 10. CDR3 length: 15 amino acids. Germline V lookup: CDR1 MNHEY, CDR2 SMNVEV (reference sequence). CDR3 loop: CASSSSTGFGETQYF. Written as DNA, the CDR3 is TGTGCCAGCAGTTCATCGACAGGGTTTGGGGAGACCCAGTACTTC.

Regarding this clone: The sample contains more than one DNA sequence encoding this CDR3. The chain combines TRBV5-1 with TRBJ1-5; no clear D. V lost 0 bases and J lost 5, with 9 bases in between. Germline lookup yields CDR1 SGHRS and CDR2 YFSETQ. The CDR3 is 14 residues long. CDR3: CASSLDGSDQPQHF. CDR3 nucleotides: TGCGCCAGCAGCTTGGATGGCAGTGATCAGCCCCAGCATTTT.

The chain links TRBV28 to TRBJ2-7, with D perhaps TRBD1 (7 bases). The V end lost 7 bases, the J end lost 5 bases, and 18 bases lay between the germline ends. CDR1 and CDR2 (germline): MDHEN, SYDVKM. The CDR3 consists of 14 residues. The CDR3 sequence: CASNPGGGPHEQYF. CDR3 nucleotides: TGTGCCAGCAACCCTGGAGGGGGCCCCCACGAGCAGTACTTC.

This sequence joins TRBV4-2 and TRBJ1-1, with TRBD1 identical over 8 bases. The length of the CDR3 is 17 residues. J was trimmed by 1 base and V by 1 base; bases with no gene match: 8. The V gene's germline CDR1 is LGHNA and CDR2 YNFKEQ. The CDR3 reads CASSQVTGDYTNTEAFF. For the CDR3, the DNA is TGTGCCAGCAGCCAAGTGACAGGGGACTATACGAACACTGAAGCTTTCTTT.

The CDR3 bases are TGTGCCAGCAGTTACGGATTGGGACAGTCCTCCTACGAGCAGTACTTC. The encoded protein is CASSYGLGQSSYEQYF. The rearrangement joins TRBV6-5 to TRBJ2-7; TRBD1 matches 7 bases. V lost 2 bases to trimming and J lost 0 bases; unmatched junction nucleotides: 7. The CDR3 covers 16 residues. Germline CDR1 reads MNHEY; CDR2 reads SVGAGI.